The sample holds many counts of the clone carrying this T cell receptor beta chain. The antigen is undetermined. A TCRbeta library incorporating unique molecular identifiers was prepared. One entry per CDR3 protein, called by TCRdb with MiXCR from the PCR reads. The sample includes fewer than 550,000 distinct CDR3 sequences, roughly 10% seen only once; the top ten take 14%. The sample comes from a study of T-cell reconstitution after alpha-beta-depleted transplantation in children. Study outcomes and limitations: Surviving recipient cells, namely T cells and thymic progenitors, were the source of high day-60 TCRbeta diversity in some patients. After one year, T-cell counts and TCRbeta diversity mostly came from new T cells.

V trimming: 0 bases; J trimming: 2 bases; junction bases outside the gene matches: 8. Germline CDR1 LGHNA, CDR2 YSLEER. The CDR3 is made up of 18 amino acids. The chain employs TRBV4-3 and TRBJ2-1, with TRBD2 matching 9 bases. The clonotype originates from a female patient aged 2-9 years who had a stem cell transplant for aplastic anemia, so the T cells may come from the graft donor. This sample comprised PBMCs, mostly from graft donor cells, obtained 180 days after TCRalphabeta/CD19-depleted stem cell transplant. CDR3 nucleotide sequence: TGCGCCAGCAGCCAAGATCTTCCTTTAGCGGGAGCCTACAATGAGCAGTTCTTC. Protein product: CASSQDLPLAGAYNEQFF.